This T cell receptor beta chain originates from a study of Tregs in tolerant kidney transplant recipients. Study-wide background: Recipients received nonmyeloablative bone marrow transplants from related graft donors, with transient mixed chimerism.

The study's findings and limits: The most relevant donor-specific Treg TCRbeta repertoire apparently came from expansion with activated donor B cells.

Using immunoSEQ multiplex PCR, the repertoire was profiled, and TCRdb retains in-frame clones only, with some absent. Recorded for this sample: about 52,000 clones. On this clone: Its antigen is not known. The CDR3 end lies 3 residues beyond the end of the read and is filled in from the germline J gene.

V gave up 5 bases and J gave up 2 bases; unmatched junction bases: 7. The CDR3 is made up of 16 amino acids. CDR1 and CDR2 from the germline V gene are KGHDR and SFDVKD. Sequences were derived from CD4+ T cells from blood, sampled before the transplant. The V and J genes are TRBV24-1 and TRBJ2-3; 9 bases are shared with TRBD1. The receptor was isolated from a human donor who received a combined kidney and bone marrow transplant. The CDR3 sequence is CATSAVTGGNTDTQYF. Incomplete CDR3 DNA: TGTGCCACCAGTGCAGTGACAGGGGGGAACACAGATACG.